Listed here are 5 T cell receptor beta chains from one sample, sequenced in a study of spatial heterogeneity in lung cancer. As for time point: sample taken at primary tumor resection. TCRdb recomputed calls from the 5' RACE reads with MiXCR, one row per CDR3 protein. The data contain approximately 7,100 distinct CDR3 sequences, approximately 12% of them singletons. The antigens for these receptors are not known. Overall study findings and caveats: Counts that tracked tumor mutation counts were those of expanded intratumoral alpha and beta TCRs.

Material: lung tumor tissue, obtained at surgery. The receptors originated from a male donor with early-stage non-small cell lung cancer.

This clonotype has more than one count but fewer than ten. This beta chain is an off-target read within a library intended for alpha chains, so its frequency means little. The chain recombines TRBV11-2 with TRBJ2-5; D gene uncertain. CDR1 is SGHAT, CDR2 FQNNGV, per germline. Trimming took 7 bases from V and 2 from J, leaving 11 bases between them. The CDR3 extends over 13 amino acids. The DNA for the CDR3 is TGTGCCAGCACCTCGGCAGCGCAAGAGACCCAGTACTTC. Protein: CASTSAAQETQYF.

This clonotype has a count of ten or more. A library made for alpha chains picked up this beta chain off target, so its size means little. The chain has TRBV3-1 and TRBJ2-2, with D unclear. V lost 0 bases and J lost 1, with 6 bases in between. Per the germline V gene, CDR1 is LGHDT and CDR2 is YNNKEL (reference sequence). The CDR3 has 15 amino acids. This CDR3 is CASSQDYQNTGELFF. DNA for the CDR3: TGTGCCAGCAGCCAAGACTATCAGAACACCGGGGAGCTGTTTTTT.

This clonotype has at least ten counts. In a library made to pick up alpha chains, this beta chain is a stray read with a size that means little. CDR3 protein: CASSLASSRTYEQYF. The CDR3 DNA reads as TGTGCCAGCAGCTTAGCTAGCTCAAGAACCTACGAGCAGTACTTC. The chain has TRBV11-2 and TRBJ2-7; perhaps TRBD2 as D (5 bases). The V end was cut by 1 base, the J end by 2 bases, with 12 bases between. Germline lookup yields CDR1 SGHAT and CDR2 FQNNGV. The CDR3 has 15 residues.

This clonotype was picked up many times. As an off-target read in a library built for alpha chains, this beta chain has a frequency of little significance. The chain is built from TRBV7-2 and TRBJ2-7, with unresolved D. The CDR3 has 13 amino acids. CDR1 and CDR2 from the germline V gene are SGHTA and FQGNSA. Trimming left V 5 bases short and J 2 bases short, with 10 bases between. The DNA of the CDR3 is TGTGCCAGCAGCCGCCAAAGCGCCTACGAGCAGTACTTC. It translates to CASSRQSAYEQYF.

This clonotype was observed a handful of times. This beta chain turned up in a library designed for alpha chains; as an off-target read, its abundance says little. J is TRBJ1-1 and V is TRBV29-1, with TRBD1 matching 11 bases. Losses at the gene ends were 6 bases for V and 5 bases for J; bases not matched to a gene: 8. Germline V gene sequence: CDR1 SQVTM, CDR2 ANQGSEA. This CDR3 region has 14 residues. This CDR3 is CSVFSDRGQTEAFF. In nucleotides, the CDR3 is TGCAGCGTCTTTTCGGACAGGGGGCAGACTGAAGCTTTCTTT. The full variable domain, with the rest looked up from reference TRBV29-1 and TRBJ1-1, is SAVISQKPSRDICQRGTSLTIQCQVDSQVTMMFWYRQQPGQSLTLIATANQGSEATYESGFVIDKFPISRPNLTFSTLTVSNMSPEDSSIYLCSVFSDRGQTEAFFGQGTRLTVV.